One sample yielded the 32 T cell receptor beta chains listed below, sequenced in a study of cytomegalovirus exposure and HLA in healthy donors. 13 Jbeta primers and 60 Vbeta primers were used for the PCR. TCRdb keeps only in-frame clones here, not all; method: immunoSEQ multiplex PCR. This sample yields roughly 120,000 clones, of which approximately 15% are seen a single time; under 2.5% belongs to the top ten. Input material: PBMCs. Receptors originate from a woman aged 18-35 years in good health and CMV-seronegative.

This clone was seen a handful of times. The chain carries TRBV28 and TRBJ2-2; D gene ambiguous. V gave up 7 bases and J gave up 6 bases, with 12 bases separating them. The germline gives CDR1 MDHEN, CDR2 SYDVKM. The CDR3 is 13 amino acids. The CDR3 reads CASIPSVAGELFF. The CDR3 bases are TGTGCCAGCATACCAAGTGTAGCCGGGGAGCTGTTTTTT.

This clone was observed a few times. The V gene is TRBV29-1, the J gene TRBJ2-7, with D unresolved. Germline-derived CDR1 and CDR2 are SQVTM and ANQGSEA. CDR3 length equals 12 residues. V gave up 7 bases and J gave up 0 bases, with 10 bases separating them. DNA of the CDR3: TGCAGCGCCGTGGGCTCCTCCTACGAGCAGTACTTC. This codes for CSAVGSSYEQYF.

The chain joins TRBV4-1 to TRBJ1-2; a possible D gene is TRBD1 (6 bases). This CDR3 is 15 amino acids long. Germline V gene data show CDR1 as MGHRA and CDR2 as YSYEKL. V was pared by 0 bases and J by 1 base, with 9 bases between. The CDR3 here is CASSQDTGSNYGYTF. The CDR3 DNA is TGCGCCAGCAGCCAAGATACAGGGAGTAACTATGGCTACACCTTC.

In DNA, the CDR3 is TGCAGCGTTGAAGATAGGGGGCCCGACAGCTACTCCTACGAGCAGTACTTC. It yields the protein CSVEDRGPDSYSYEQYF. This sequence joins TRBV29-1 and TRBJ2-7; 7 bases match TRBD1. Germline lookup yields CDR1 SQVTM and CDR2 ANQGSEA. After removal of 0 bases from V and 0 bases from J, the junction contained 11 bases not matched to a gene. There are 17 residues in the CDR3.

The table lists this clone with a few counts. The J gene is TRBJ2-1, the V gene TRBV29-1, with 8 nucleotides matching TRBD1. Looked up from germline, CDR1 is SQVTM and CDR2 is ANQGSEA. V was clipped by 6 bases and J by 5 bases; unmatched bases: 0. The CDR3 runs 11 residues. CDR3 nucleotides: TGCAGCGTGGACAGGGACAATGAGCAGTTCTTC. Encoded protein: CSVDRDNEQFF.

This clone has more than one count but fewer than ten. The chain employs TRBV9 and TRBJ2-5; 7 bases agree with TRBD1. CDR3 length: 15 amino acids. The junction had 8 bases not matched to a gene; V was cut back by 4 bases and J by 2 bases. The V gene's germline CDR1 is SGDLS and CDR2 YYNGEE. CDR3 residues: CASSRRGGSQETQYF. CDR3 bases: TGTGCCAGCAGCAGGAGAGGGGGCTCACAAGAGACCCAGTACTTC.

This clone was recorded a few times. The CDR3, as DNA: TGTGCCAGCAGCTCGAGACTAGCGGGAGGGCCGGCAGATACGCAGTATTTT. This sequence encodes CASSSRLAGGPADTQYF. The gene calls are TRBV7-2 and TRBJ2-3; 14 bases are a match to TRBD2. CDR1 is SGHTA, CDR2 FQGNSA, per germline. This CDR3 is 17 amino acids long. The trim removed 4 bases at V and 4 bases at J, leaving 7 bases unmatched.

This sequence joins TRBV9 and TRBJ2-7, with 10 positions matching TRBD2. V was clipped by 0 bases and J by 4 bases; unmatched bases: 4. CDR1 is SGDLS, CDR2 YYNGEE, per germline. This CDR3 contains 15 residues. This CDR3 is CASSVGLAGEYEQYF. The CDR3 bases are TGTGCCAGCAGCGTAGGTCTAGCGGGAGAATACGAGCAGTACTTC. The variable domain in full, with the rest retrieved from reference TRBV9 and TRBJ2-7, is DSGVTQTPKHLITATGQRVTLRCSPRSGDLSVYWYQQSLDQGLQFLIQYYNGEERAKGNILERFSAQQFPDLHSELNLSSLELGDSALYFCASSVGLAGEYEQYFGPGTRLTVT.

V gene TRBV11-2 combines with J gene TRBJ1-1; weak D call: TRBD1 (5 bases). Germline V gene lookup returns CDR1 SGHAT and CDR2 FQNNGV. With 4 bases removed from V and 0 bases from J, the gap between germline ends came to 9 bases. This CDR3 is built from 14 residues. CDR3 DNA: TGTGCCAGCAGCTCAAAGGGGATGAACACTGAAGCTTTCTTT. Translated: CASSSKGMNTEAFF. The variable domain in full, completed from reference TRBV11-2 and TRBJ1-1, reads EAGVAQSPRYKIIEKRQSVAFWCNPISGHATLYWYQQILGQGPKLLIQFQNNGVVDDSQLPKDRFSAERLKGVDSTLKIQPAKLEDSAVYLCASSSKGMNTEAFFGQGTRLTVV.

This clone has a handful of counts. This chain connects TRBV5-1 to TRBJ2-3, with TRBD1 matching 7 bases. Looked up from germline, CDR1 is SGHRS and CDR2 is YFSETQ. The V segment lost 4 bases and the J segment 5 bases; nucleotides outside the gene matches: 7. The CDR3 is 14 amino acids. The CDR3 DNA follows: TGCGCCAGCAGCCAACGACAGGGTGTAGATACGCAGTATTTT. Amino acid sequence: CASSQRQGVDTQYF. Together with reference TRBV5-1 and TRBJ2-3, the CDR3 gives the full variable domain: KAGVTQTPRYLIKTRGQQVTLSCSPISGHRSVSWYQQTPGQGLQFLFEYFSETQRNKGNFPGRFSGRQFSNSRSEMNVSTLELGDSALYLCASSQRQGVDTQYFGPGTRLTVL.

This chain links TRBV5-5 with TRBJ2-3; 8 bases match TRBD2. The germline gives CDR1 SGHKS, CDR2 YYEKEE (reference sequence). CDR3 length: 16 residues. V was clipped by 2 bases and J by 4 bases; unmatched bases: 9. The CDR3 nucleotides are TGTGCCAGCAGCTTTGTCCTTCGGGAGGGATCAGATACGCAGTATTTT. Translation gives CASSFVLREGSDTQYF.

J is TRBJ2-7 and V is TRBV9; 11 bases line up with TRBD1. Germline V lookup: CDR1 SGDLS, CDR2 YYNGEE. Trimming at V came to 0 bases and at J to 6 bases, leaving 11 bases not matched to a gene. CDR3 length: 17 amino acids. The CDR3 loop reads CASSVVGAGQGASEQYF. In DNA form, the CDR3 reads TGTGCCAGCAGCGTAGTAGGGGCAGGACAGGGGGCTTCCGAGCAGTACTTC.

This sequence joins TRBV20-1 and TRBJ2-5; D gene ambiguous. V was pared by 4 bases and J by 5 bases, with 5 bases between. Germline CDR1 and CDR2: DFQATT and SNEGSKA (reference sequence). This CDR3 has 10 amino acids. CDR3 DNA sequence: TGCAGTGCTACCGAGGAGACCCAGTACTTC. Translation: CSATEETQYF.

There are a few counts of this clone. V is TRBV28 and J is TRBJ2-7; TRBD2 is a possible D gene (6 bases). This CDR3 is 12 amino acids long. The V and J ends lost 10 bases and 2 bases respectively, with 12 bases between them. Germline CDR1 MDHEN, CDR2 SYDVKM. CDR3 in amino acids: CATGDFPYEQYF. CDR3 bases: TGTGCCACCGGGGACTTCCCCTACGAGCAGTACTTC.

The J gene is TRBJ1-2, the V gene TRBV19; 7 positions agree with TRBD1. Germline values: CDR1 LNHDA, CDR2 SQIVND (reference sequence). Trimming at V came to 3 bases and at J to 6 bases, leaving 10 bases not matched to a gene. The CDR3 runs 15 residues. The CDR3 DNA reads as TGTGCCAGTAGTATGGGGGACAGCCGAGTGGATGGCTACACCTTC. This encodes CASSMGDSRVDGYTF.

The gene calls are TRBV2 and TRBJ1-2, with 7 nucleotides matching TRBD1. Looked up from germline, CDR1 is SNHLY and CDR2 is FYNNEI. CDR3 size: 14 residues. V shed 9 bases and J 1 base; nucleotides not matched to a gene: 8. This chain's CDR3 is CASGRDSNNYGYTF. The CDR3 DNA follows: TGTGCCAGTGGCCGGGACAGCAATAACTATGGCTACACCTTC.

This clone has a count of ten or more. This sequence joins TRBV30 and TRBJ1-2; D gene uncertain. The CDR3 is 13 amino acids. The germline gives CDR1 GTSNPN, CDR2 SVGIG (reference sequence). Trimming stripped 1 base from V and 8 bases from J, with 14 bases between. The CDR3 DNA follows: TGTGCCTGGAGTGGATCTGCCGGGAGCGGCTACACCTTC. It encodes CAWSGSAGSGYTF.

This clone was counted a few times. The chain joins TRBV19 to TRBJ1-2, with D unresolved. The germline gives CDR1 LNHDA, CDR2 SQIVND (reference sequence). The CDR3 sequence is 14 residues long. V was pared by 7 bases and J by 4 bases, with 16 bases between. The CDR3 here is CASIQSRAGYGYTF. DNA of the CDR3: TGTGCCAGTATCCAATCCCGGGCGGGCTATGGCTACACCTTC. Based on the CDR3 plus reference TRBV19 and TRBJ1-2, the full variable domain is DGGITQSPKYLFRKEGQNVTLSCEQNLNHDAMYWYRQDPGQGLRLIYYSQIVNDFQKGDIAEGYSVSREKKESFPLTVTSAQKNPTAFYLCASIQSRAGYGYTFGSGTRLTVV.

The gene calls are TRBV27 and TRBJ2-5; D is unclear. Germline V gene data show CDR1 as MNHEY and CDR2 as SMNVEV (reference sequence). Deletions cut 5 bases from V and 4 bases from J, with 5 bases between. This CDR3 spans 11 amino acids. The DNA of the CDR3 is TGTGCCAGCAGTCTGCGAGAGACCCAGTACTTC. This encodes CASSLRETQYF.

This clone was seen only a few times. This chain connects TRBV7-8 to TRBJ2-3; D gene uncertain. The CDR3 covers 14 residues. CDR1 and CDR2 from the germline V gene are SGHVS and FQNEAQ. V was shortened by 4 bases and J by 3 bases, with 11 bases between the two germline ends. The CDR3 DNA reads as TGTGCCAGCAGCTCTAGGTTGGGTACAGATACGCAGTATTTT. It codes for CASSSRLGTDTQYF.

The V call is TRBV4-2, the J call TRBJ1-3; 8 positions match TRBD1. Germline V gene lookup returns CDR1 LGHNA and CDR2 YNFKEQ. The CDR3 has 17 amino acids. After removal of 1 base from V and 0 bases from J, the junction contained 5 bases not matched to a gene. The CDR3 bases are TGTGCCAGCAGCCAAGTCACAGGGGGGTACTCTGGAAACACCATATATTTT. This encodes CASSQVTGGYSGNTIYF.

The V call is TRBV9, the J call TRBJ1-1; 9 positions agree with TRBD1. This CDR3 has 16 amino acids. V lost 0 bases to trimming and J lost 4 bases; unmatched junction nucleotides: 7. The V gene's germline CDR1 is SGDLS and CDR2 YYNGEE. CDR3 nucleotides: TGTGCCAGCAGCGTAGCCGCGGGACAGGGAACCACTGAAGCTTTCTTT. As protein: CASSVAAGQGTTEAFF.

This clone was seen a few times. The chain recombines TRBV6-1 with TRBJ2-1; TRBD2 agrees at 10 bases. V was pared by 3 bases and J by 10 bases, with 9 bases of the junction left unmatched. The germline gives CDR1 MNHNS, CDR2 SASEGT. The CDR3 spans 15 residues. The CDR3: CASSEWLAGAWEQFF. In DNA form, the CDR3 reads TGTGCCAGCAGTGAGTGGCTAGCGGGGGCCTGGGAGCAGTTCTTC.

The chain employs TRBV7-9 and TRBJ1-2, with D perhaps matching TRBD1 (6 bases). The CDR3 spans 15 residues. With 2 bases removed from V and 4 bases from J, the gap between germline ends came to 14 bases. Germline values: CDR1 SEHNR, CDR2 FQNEAQ (reference sequence). The CDR3 reads CASSLPAGDPYGYTF. For the CDR3, the DNA is TGTGCCAGCAGCTTACCGGCAGGGGACCCCTATGGCTACACCTTC.

The chain couples TRBV15 to TRBJ2-3; TRBD2 agrees at 7 bases. CDR1 and CDR2 from the germline V gene are LNHNV and YYDKDF (reference sequence). The CDR3 consists of 17 residues. V lost 0 bases to trimming and J lost 0 bases; unmatched junction nucleotides: 6. For the CDR3, the DNA is TGTGCCACCAGCAGAGATCTGGCTAGCGGTAGCACAGATACGCAGTATTTT. Its protein product is CATSRDLASGSTDTQYF. The whole variable domain, filled in from reference TRBV15 and TRBJ2-3, reads DAMVIQNPRYQVTQFGKPVTLSCSQTLNHNVMYWYQQKSSQAPKLLFHYYDKDFNNEADTPDNFQSRRPNTSFCFLDIRSPGLGDTAMYLCATSRDLASGSTDTQYFGPGTRLTVL.

This chain connects TRBV5-1 to TRBJ1-1; 10 nucleotides agree with TRBD1. The CDR3 has 16 residues. The V gene's germline CDR1 is SGHRS and CDR2 YFSETQ. The ends lost 3 bases at V and 1 base at J; junction bases unmatched: 6. The CDR3 DNA is TGCGCCAGCAGCTGGCGGGGACAGGGGCAGAACACTGAAGCTTTCTTT. This codes for CASSWRGQGQNTEAFF.

The chain carries TRBV5-1 and TRBJ2-2; TRBD1 agrees at 9 bases. The trim removed 3 bases at V and 4 bases at J, leaving 10 bases unmatched. This CDR3 has 17 residues. The germline V gene has CDR1 SGHRS and CDR2 YFSETQ. Here the CDR3 DNA reads TGCGCCAGCAGCTCGCTTACAGGGGGCGTCGGCACCGGGGAGCTGTTTTTT. It is translated as CASSSLTGGVGTGELFF. The full variable domain, rest sourced from reference TRBV5-1 and TRBJ2-2, is KAGVTQTPRYLIKTRGQQVTLSCSPISGHRSVSWYQQTPGQGLQFLFEYFSETQRNKGNFPGRFSGRQFSNSRSEMNVSTLELGDSALYLCASSSLTGGVGTGELFFGEGSRLTVL.

This clone was detected only a few times. The rearrangement joins TRBV6-1 to TRBJ2-7; D gene ambiguous. Germline V gene lookup returns CDR1 MNHNS and CDR2 SASEGT. The CDR3 is 14 amino acids. V was cut by 0 bases and J by 3 bases, with 9 bases left in between. CDR3 sequence: CASSEAARNYEQYF. DNA for the CDR3: TGTGCCAGCAGTGAAGCAGCTAGGAACTACGAGCAGTACTTC.

This clone was seen only a few times. V is TRBV9 and J is TRBJ1-2, with a possible D match to TRBD1 (5 bases). CDR1 and CDR2 (germline): SGDLS, YYNGEE. V lost 3 bases to trimming and J lost 7 bases, with 13 bases between them. The CDR3 extends over 13 amino acids. The CDR3: CASSASGGAGYTF. CDR3 bases: TGTGCCAGCAGCGCGTCGGGGGGTGCTGGCTACACCTTC.

This chain links TRBV7-8 with TRBJ1-1; possible D gene TRBD1, 6 bases. Germline CDR1 reads SGHVS; CDR2 reads FQNEAQ. Between the trimmed V and J ends, which lost 3 bases and 5 bases, there was a span of 16 bases. The length of the CDR3 is 15 residues. CDR3 sequence (DNA): TGTGCCAGCAGCTTTCCGGACAGCTACGCGACTGAAGCTTTCTTT. It encodes CASSFPDSYATEAFF.

This clone was observed a few times. This chain joins TRBV13 and TRBJ2-1; TRBD2 agrees at 8 bases. This CDR3 has 15 residues. Trimming took 5 bases from V and 10 from J; bases not matched to a gene: 13. Germline CDR1 reads PRHDT; CDR2 reads FYEKMQ (reference sequence). This CDR3 is CASSPSSGSLREQFF. The CDR3 nucleotides read TGTGCCAGCAGCCCCTCGAGCGGGAGCCTTAGGGAGCAGTTCTTC.

The chain uses TRBV27 and TRBJ1-6; TRBD1 is a possible D gene (5 bases). The CDR3 totals 13 residues. V was trimmed by 1 base and J by 10 bases, leaving 8 bases between them. The germline V gene encodes CDR1 MNHEY and CDR2 SMNVEV (reference sequence). The CDR3 DNA reads as TGTGCCAGCAGTTTATTACCAGGGTCACCCCTCCACTTT. Amino acid sequence: CASSLLPGSPLHF.